The 7 T cell receptor beta chains below all came from one sample that was sequenced in a study of T cells expressing NK-cell markers. From its re-call of the 5' RACE reads, TCRdb lists each CDR3 protein once, without DNA. Across 550,000 or so distinct CDR3 sequences, the top ten clones capture approximately 3.6% of the sample. The sample taken for sequencing was blood T cells: a sorted CD56 or NKG2C T cell subset, CD4+ or CD8+ T cells, or bulk PBMC T cells (not recorded which). The receptors were sampled from a young man in good health.

The J gene is TRBJ2-1, the V gene TRBV20-1; the D call of TRBD2 rests on TCRdb alone, since no DNA is present to check it. CDR1 is DFQATT and CDR2 is SNEGSKA in the germline V gene (reference sequence). The CDR3 contains 16 residues. CDR3 amino acids: CSVPVGWLAGHNEQFF.

The V call is TRBV7-2, the J call TRBJ1-4; as DNA is missing, the TRBD1 call by TCRdb cannot be tested. The CDR3 has 17 amino acids. The germline V gene has CDR1 SGHTA and CDR2 FQGNSA. The CDR3: CASSLFGRGTTNEKLFF.

The chain carries TRBV7-2 and TRBJ2-1. The germline CDR1 and CDR2 sequences are SGHTA and FQGNSA. This CDR3 is 16 amino acids long. The CDR3 sequence is CASKEQSGRSYNEQFF.

The chain couples TRBV6-1 to TRBJ1-6. Germline V gene data show CDR1 as MNHNS and CDR2 as SASEGT. CDR3 length: 14 amino acids. The CDR3 protein is CASSEAGLNSPLHF.

The V gene is TRBV20-1, the J gene TRBJ2-5; absent DNA, TCRdb's TRBD2 call cannot be checked. The CDR3 totals 17 residues. Germline V gene lookup returns CDR1 DFQATT and CDR2 SNEGSKA (reference sequence). CDR3 residues: CSAREAGSGRFLRTQYF.

The chain employs TRBV12-3 or TRBV12-4 and TRBJ1-5; TCRdb designates TRBD1, a call that cannot be tested without DNA. CDR3 length: 17 amino acids. This chain's CDR3 is CASRGTGGVGSNQPQHF.

The gene calls are TRBV3-1 and TRBJ2-1; absent DNA, TCRdb's TRBD2 call cannot be checked. The CDR3 has 13 amino acids. Germline values: CDR1 LGHDT, CDR2 YNNKEL (reference sequence). The CDR3 loop reads CASSQIAAREQFF.